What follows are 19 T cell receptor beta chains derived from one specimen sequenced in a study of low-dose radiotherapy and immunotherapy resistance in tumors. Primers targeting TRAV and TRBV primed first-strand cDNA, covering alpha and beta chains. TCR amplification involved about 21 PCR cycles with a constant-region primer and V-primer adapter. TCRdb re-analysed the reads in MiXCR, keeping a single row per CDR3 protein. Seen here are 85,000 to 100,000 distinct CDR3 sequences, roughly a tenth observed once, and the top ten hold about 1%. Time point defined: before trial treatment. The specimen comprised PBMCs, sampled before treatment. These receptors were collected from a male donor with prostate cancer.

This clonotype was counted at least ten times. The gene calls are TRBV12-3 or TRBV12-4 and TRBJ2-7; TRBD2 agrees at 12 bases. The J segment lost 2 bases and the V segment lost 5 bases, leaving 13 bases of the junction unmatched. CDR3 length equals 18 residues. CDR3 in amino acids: CASSKTSGSSGLAYEQYF. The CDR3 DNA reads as TGTGCCAGCAGTAAGACTAGCGGGAGTTCGGGGTTGGCCTACGAGCAGTACTTC.

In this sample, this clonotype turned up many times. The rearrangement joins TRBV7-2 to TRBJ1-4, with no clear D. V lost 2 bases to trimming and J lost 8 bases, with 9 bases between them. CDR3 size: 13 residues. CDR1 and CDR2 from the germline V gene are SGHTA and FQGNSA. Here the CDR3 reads CASSLTFDEKLFF. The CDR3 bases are TGTGCCAGCAGCTTAACGTTTGACGAAAAACTGTTTTTT.

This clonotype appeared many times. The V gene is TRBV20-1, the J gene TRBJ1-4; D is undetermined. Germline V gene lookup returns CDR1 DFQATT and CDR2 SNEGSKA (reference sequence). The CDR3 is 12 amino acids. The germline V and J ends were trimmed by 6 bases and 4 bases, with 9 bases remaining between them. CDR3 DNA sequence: TGCAGTGCCTTTGGTGGTAATGAAAAACTGTTTTTT. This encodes CSAFGGNEKLFF.

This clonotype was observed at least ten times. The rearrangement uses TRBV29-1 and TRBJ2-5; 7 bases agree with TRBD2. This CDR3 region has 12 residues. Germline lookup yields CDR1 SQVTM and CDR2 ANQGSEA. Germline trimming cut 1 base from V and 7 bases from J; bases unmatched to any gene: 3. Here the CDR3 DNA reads TGCAGCGTTGAAGGAGGGAGGGGGACCCAGTACTTC. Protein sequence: CSVEGGRGTQYF.

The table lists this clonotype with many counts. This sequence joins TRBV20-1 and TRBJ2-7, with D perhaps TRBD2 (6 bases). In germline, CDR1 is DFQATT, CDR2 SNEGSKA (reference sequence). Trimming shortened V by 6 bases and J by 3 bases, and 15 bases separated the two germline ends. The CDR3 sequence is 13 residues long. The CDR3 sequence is CSARDSADYEQYF. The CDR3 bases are TGCAGTGCCCGGGACTCGGCTGACTACGAGCAGTACTTC.

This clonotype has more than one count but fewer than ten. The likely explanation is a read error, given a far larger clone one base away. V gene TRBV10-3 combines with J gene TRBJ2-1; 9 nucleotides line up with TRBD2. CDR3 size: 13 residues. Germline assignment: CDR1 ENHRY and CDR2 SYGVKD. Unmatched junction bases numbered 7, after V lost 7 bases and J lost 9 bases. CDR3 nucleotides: TGTGCCATCAAGGCGGGAGGGCCGGGTGAGCAGTTCTTC. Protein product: CAIKAGGPGEQFF.

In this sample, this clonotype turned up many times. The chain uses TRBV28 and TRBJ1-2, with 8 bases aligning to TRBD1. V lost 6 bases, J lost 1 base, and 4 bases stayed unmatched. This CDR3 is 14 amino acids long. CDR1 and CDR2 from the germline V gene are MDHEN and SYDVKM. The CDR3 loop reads CASRSGQDNYGYTF. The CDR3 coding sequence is TGTGCCAGCAGATCGGGACAGGATAACTATGGCTACACCTTC.

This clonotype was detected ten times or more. The CDR3 here is CASNQVSYEQYF. The CDR3 DNA is TGTGCCAGCAATCAGGTATCCTACGAGCAGTACTTC. The chain has TRBV28 and TRBJ2-7; D is uncertain. CDR3 length equals 12 residues. CDR1 and CDR2 (germline): MDHEN, SYDVKM. The ends were cut back, 7 bases at V and 1 base at J, with 8 bases in the middle.

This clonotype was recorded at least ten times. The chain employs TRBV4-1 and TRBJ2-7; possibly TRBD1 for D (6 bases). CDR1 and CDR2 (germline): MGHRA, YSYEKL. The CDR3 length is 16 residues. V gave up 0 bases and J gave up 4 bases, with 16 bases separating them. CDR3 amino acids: CASSQDSQGFFYEQYF. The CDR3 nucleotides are TGCGCCAGCAGCCAAGATTCACAGGGTTTTTTTTACGAGCAGTACTTC.

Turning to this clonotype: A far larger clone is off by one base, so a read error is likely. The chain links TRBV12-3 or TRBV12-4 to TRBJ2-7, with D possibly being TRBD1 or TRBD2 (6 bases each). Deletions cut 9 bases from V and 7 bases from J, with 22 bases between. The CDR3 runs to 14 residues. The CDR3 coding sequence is TGTGCCAGGAGGGGGGTAGCCCAGAACAATGAGCAGTACTTC. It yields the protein CARRGVAQNNEQYF.

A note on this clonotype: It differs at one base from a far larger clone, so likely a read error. The CDR3 region has the DNA TGTGCCAGCAGTACGGGACTAGCCTTTAACACCGGGGAGCTGATTTTT. It translates to CASSTGLAFNTGELIF. The V call is TRBV26, the J call TRBJ2-2; the table's TRBD2 call for D was not verified on the DNA. TRBV26 is a listed pseudogene. There are 16 residues in the CDR3.

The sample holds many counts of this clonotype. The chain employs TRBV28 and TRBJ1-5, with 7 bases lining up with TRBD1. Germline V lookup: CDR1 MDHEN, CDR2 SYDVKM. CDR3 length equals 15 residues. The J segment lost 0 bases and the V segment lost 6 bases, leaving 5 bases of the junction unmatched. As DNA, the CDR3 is TGTGCCAGCAGATCACAGGGGAGTAGCAATCAGCCCCAGCATTTT. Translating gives CASRSQGSSNQPQHF.

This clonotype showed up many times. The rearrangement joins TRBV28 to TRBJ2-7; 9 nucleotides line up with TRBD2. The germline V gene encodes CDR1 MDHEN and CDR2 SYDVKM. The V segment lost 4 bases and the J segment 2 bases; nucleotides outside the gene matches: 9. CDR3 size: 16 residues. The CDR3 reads CASSSTIAGVTYEQYF. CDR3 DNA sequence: TGTGCCAGCAGTTCCACAATAGCGGGAGTTACCTACGAGCAGTACTTC. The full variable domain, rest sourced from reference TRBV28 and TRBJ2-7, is DVKVTQSSRYLVKRTGEKVFLECVQDMDHENMFWYRQDPGLGLRLIYFSYDVKMKEKGDIPEGYSVSREKKERFSLILESASTNQTSMYLCASSSTIAGVTYEQYFGPGTRLTVT.

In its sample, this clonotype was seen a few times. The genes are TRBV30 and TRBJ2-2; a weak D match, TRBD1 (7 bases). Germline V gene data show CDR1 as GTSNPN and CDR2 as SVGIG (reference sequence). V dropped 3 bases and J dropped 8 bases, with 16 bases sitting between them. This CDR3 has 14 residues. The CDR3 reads CAWRNAGGLGELFF. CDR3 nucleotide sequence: TGTGCCTGGAGAAATGCAGGGGGACTGGGGGAGCTGTTTTTT.

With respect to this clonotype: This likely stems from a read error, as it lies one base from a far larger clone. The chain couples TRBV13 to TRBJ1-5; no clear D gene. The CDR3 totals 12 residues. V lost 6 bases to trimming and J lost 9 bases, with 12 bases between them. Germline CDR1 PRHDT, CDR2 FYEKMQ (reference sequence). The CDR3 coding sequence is TGTGCCAGCAGACCGACGGGTGGGCCCCAGCATTTT. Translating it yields CASRPTGGPQHF. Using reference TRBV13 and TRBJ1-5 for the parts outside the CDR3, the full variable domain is AAGVIQSPRHLIKEKRETATLKCYPIPRHDTVYWYQQGPGQDPQFLISFYEKMQSDKGSIPDRFSAQQFSDYHSELNMSSLELGDSALYFCASRPTGGPQHFGDGTRLSIL.

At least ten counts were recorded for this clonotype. The CDR3 spells CASGAGNTIYF. CDR3 sequence (DNA): TGTGCCTCAGGGGCTGGAAACACCATATATTTT. This sequence joins TRBV28 and TRBJ1-3; D might be TRBD1 (6 bases). Germline V gives CDR1 MDHEN, CDR2 SYDVKM. The length of the CDR3 is 11 residues. V was cut by 11 bases and J by 2 bases, with 7 bases left in between.

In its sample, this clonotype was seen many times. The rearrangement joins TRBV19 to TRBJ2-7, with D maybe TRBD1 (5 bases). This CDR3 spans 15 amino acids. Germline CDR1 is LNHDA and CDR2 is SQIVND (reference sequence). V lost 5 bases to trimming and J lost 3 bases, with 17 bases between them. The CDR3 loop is CASSLFNTGVYEQYF. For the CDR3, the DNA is TGTGCCAGTAGTCTTTTTAATACAGGCGTCTACGAGCAGTACTTC.

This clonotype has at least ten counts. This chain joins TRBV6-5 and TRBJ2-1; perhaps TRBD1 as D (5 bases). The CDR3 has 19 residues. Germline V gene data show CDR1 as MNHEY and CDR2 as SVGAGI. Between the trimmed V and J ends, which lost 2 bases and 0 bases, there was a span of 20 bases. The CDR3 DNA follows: TGTGCCAGCAGTTACGATTTTCAGGGTACCCCAATCTCCTACAATGAGCAGTTCTTC. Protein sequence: CASSYDFQGTPISYNEQFF.

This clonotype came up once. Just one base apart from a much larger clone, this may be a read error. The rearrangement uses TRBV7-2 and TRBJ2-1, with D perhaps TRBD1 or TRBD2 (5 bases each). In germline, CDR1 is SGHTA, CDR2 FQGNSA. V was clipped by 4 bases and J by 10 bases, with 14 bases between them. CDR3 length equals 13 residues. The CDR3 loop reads CASSWDLGYEQFF. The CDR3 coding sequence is TGTGCCAGCAGCTGGGACCTCGGATACGAGCAGTTCTTC.